This T cell receptor (beta chain) was captured in a study of blood T cell repertoires in COVID-19. The overall study: Some COVID-19 samples were acute and others convalescent; all came from the United States, Italy and Spain. T cells, B-cell-depleted T cells, or PBMCs supplied cDNA or gDNA.

Some clones are missing from TCRdb's copy, which holds only in-frame ones; the method was immunoSEQ multiplex PCR. The top ten hold approximately 2.5% of the sample, which has 200,000 to 250,000 clones, 85% to 90% seen once. This clone was detected only once. Seattle's cohort entered during active infection and was followed longitudinally. Germline values: CDR1 SGHRS, CDR2 YFSETQ. Trimming at V came to 5 bases and at J to 4 bases, leaving 9 bases not matched to a gene. This CDR3 is 15 amino acids long. This sequence originates from a man aged 30 to 39 with COVID-19, enrolled during active disease. The chain links TRBV5-1 to TRBJ2-1; TRBD1 matches 7 bases. Sequencing was performed on peripheral blood. This CDR3 reads CASRKQGTRYNEQFF. The CDR3 DNA reads TGCGCCAGCAGGAAACAGGGGACACGTTACAATGAGCAGTTCTTC. Variable domain in full (rest from reference TRBV5-1 and TRBJ2-1): KAGVTQTPRYLIKTRGQQVTLSCSPISGHRSVSWYQQTPGQGLQFLFEYFSETQRNKGNFPGRFSGRQFSNSRSEMNVSTLELGDSALYLCASRKQGTRYNEQFFGPGTRLTVL.